This TCR beta chain originates from a study of shared clonotypes between healthy human individuals. Germline lookup yields CDR1 MDHEN and CDR2 SYDVKM. With 4 bases removed from V and 3 bases from J, the gap between germline ends came to 16 bases. The CDR3 is 15 residues long. Each PCR replicate from the sorted subsets contained about 200 ng DNA, which is tens of thousands of T cell genomes. The protocol was immunoSEQ multiplex PCR, while the TCRdb copy is restricted to in-frame clones and leaves out a portion. The sample holds around 2.5 million clones, over 85% seen once. The receptor was derived from a man between 18 and 29 years old in good health. Some clones in this sample may be carry-over from other donors' samples. The specimen sequenced was naive CD4+ T cells from PBMCs. Subset reported: CD45RA+ positively selected. This chain links TRBV28 with TRBJ2-7; no firm D call. CDR3 amino acids: CASSSPEVGVYEQYF. CDR3 nucleotide sequence: TGTGCCAGCAGTTCCCCAGAAGTTGGAGTCTACGAGCAGTACTTC.